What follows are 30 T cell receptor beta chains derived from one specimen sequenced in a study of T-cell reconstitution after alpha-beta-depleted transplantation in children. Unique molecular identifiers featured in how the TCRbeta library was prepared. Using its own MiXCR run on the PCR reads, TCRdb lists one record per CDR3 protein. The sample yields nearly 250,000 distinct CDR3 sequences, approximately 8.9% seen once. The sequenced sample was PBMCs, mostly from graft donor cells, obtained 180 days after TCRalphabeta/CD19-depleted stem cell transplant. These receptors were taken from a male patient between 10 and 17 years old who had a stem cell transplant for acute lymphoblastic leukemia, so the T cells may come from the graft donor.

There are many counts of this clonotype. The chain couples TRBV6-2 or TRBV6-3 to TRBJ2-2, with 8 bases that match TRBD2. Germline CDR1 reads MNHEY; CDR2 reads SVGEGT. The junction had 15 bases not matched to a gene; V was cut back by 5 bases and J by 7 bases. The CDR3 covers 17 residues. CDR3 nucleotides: TGTGCCAGCAGTCCCTGGGGAGCGGGGGCCCCCGTCGGGGAGCTGTTTTTT. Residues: CASSPWGAGAPVGELFF.

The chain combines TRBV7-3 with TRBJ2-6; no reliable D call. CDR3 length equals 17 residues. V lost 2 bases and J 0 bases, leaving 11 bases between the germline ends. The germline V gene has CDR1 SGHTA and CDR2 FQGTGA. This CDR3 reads CASSLRPFGSGANVLTF. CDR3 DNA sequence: TGTGCCAGCAGCTTACGCCCCTTTGGCTCTGGGGCCAACGTCCTGACTTTC.

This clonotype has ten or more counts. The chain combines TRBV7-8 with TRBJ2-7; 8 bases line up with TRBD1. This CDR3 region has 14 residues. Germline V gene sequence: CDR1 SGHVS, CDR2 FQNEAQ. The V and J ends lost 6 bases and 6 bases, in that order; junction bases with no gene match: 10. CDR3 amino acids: CASSPSRQGPEQYF. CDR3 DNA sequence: TGTGCCAGCAGTCCTAGCCGACAGGGGCCCGAGCAGTACTTC.

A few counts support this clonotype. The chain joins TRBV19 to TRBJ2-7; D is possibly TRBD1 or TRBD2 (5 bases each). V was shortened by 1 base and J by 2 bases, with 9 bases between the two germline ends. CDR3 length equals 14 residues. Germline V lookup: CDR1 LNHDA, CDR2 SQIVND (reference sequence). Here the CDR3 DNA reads TGTGCCAGTAGTATAGTCCAGGGACCCTACGAGCAGTACTTC. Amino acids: CASSIVQGPYEQYF.

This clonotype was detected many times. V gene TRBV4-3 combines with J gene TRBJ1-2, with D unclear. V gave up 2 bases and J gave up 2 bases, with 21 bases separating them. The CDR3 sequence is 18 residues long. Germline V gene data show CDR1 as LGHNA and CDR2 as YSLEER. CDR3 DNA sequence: TGCGCCAGCAGCCAAAGCGCCTCCACACAAATCTTAAACTATGGCTACACCTTC. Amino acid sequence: CASSQSASTQILNYGYTF.

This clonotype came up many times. The CDR3 is CASSLAGTMNTGELFF. DNA for the CDR3: TGTGCCAGCAGCCTAGCCGGGACAATGAACACCGGGGAGCTGTTTTTT. The chain is built from TRBV7-3 and TRBJ2-2; a weak D match, TRBD1 (6 bases). The V gene's germline CDR1 is SGHTA and CDR2 FQGTGA. This CDR3 comprises 16 residues. The V and J ends lost 5 bases and 1 base respectively, with 14 bases between them.

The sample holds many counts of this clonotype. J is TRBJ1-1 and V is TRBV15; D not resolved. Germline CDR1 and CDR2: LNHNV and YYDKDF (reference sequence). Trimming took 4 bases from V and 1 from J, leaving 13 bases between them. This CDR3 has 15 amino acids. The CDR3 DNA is TGTGCCACCAGCAAAACACGGCCCCGGAACACTGAAGCTTTCTTT. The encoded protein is CATSKTRPRNTEAFF.

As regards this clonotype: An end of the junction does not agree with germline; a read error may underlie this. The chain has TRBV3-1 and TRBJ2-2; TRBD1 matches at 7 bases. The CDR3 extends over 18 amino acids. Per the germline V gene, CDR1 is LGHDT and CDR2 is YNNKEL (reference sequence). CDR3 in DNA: TGTGCCATCAGCCCTGGGGATCGGCGGACAGGGAACACCGGGGAGCTGTTTTTT. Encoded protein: CAISPGDRRTGNTGELFF. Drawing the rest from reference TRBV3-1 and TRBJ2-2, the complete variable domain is DTAVSQTPKYLVTQMGNDKSIKCEQNLGHDTMYWYKQDSKKFLKIMFSYNNKELIINETVPNRFSPKSPDKAHLNLHINSLELGDSAVYFCAISPGDRRTGNTGELFFGEGSRLTVL.

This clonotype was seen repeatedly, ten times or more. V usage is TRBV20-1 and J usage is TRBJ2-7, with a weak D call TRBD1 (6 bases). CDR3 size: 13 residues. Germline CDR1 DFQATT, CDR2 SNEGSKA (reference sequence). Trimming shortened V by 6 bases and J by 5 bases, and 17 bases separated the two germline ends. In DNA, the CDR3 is TGCAGTGCGTTAACCGGGACAACCAACGAGCAGTACTTC. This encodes CSALTGTTNEQYF.

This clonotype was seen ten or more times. The CDR3 sequence is CASTLAGQWAYEQYF. The DNA for the CDR3 is TGTGCCAGCACCCTGGCGGGACAGTGGGCCTACGAGCAGTACTTC. The V call is TRBV28, the J call TRBJ2-7, with D possibly being TRBD1 (7 bases). The CDR3 is 15 amino acids. V lost 7 bases and J 2 bases, leaving 18 bases between the germline ends. Germline CDR1 reads MDHEN; CDR2 reads SYDVKM.

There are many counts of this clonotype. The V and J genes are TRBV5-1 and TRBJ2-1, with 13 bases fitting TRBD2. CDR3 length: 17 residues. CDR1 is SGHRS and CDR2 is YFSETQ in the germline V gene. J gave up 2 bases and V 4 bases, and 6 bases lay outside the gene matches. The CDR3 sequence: CASSKGLAGAAYNEQFF. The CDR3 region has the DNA TGCGCCAGCAGCAAAGGACTAGCGGGGGCCGCCTACAATGAGCAGTTCTTC.

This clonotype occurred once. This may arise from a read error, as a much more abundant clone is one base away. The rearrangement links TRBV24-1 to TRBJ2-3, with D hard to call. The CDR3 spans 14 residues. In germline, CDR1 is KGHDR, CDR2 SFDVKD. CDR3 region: CATSDSAGTDMQYF. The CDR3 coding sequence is TGTGCCACCAGTGATTCGGCAGGCACAGATATGCAGTATTTT.

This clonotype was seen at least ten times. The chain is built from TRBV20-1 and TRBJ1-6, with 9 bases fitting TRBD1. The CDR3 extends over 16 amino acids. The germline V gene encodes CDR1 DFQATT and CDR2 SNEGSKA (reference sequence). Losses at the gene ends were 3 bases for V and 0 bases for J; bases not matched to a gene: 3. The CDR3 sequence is CSARDRGSSYNSPLHF. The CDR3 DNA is TGCAGTGCTAGGGACAGGGGAAGCTCCTATAATTCACCCCTCCACTTT.

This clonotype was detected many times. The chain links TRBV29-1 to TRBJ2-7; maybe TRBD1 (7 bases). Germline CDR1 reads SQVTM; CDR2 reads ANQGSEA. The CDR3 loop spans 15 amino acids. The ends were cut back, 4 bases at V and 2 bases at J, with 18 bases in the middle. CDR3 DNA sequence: TGCAGCGTTGGGGGGGCAAGACAGGGCCCCTACGAGCAGTACTTC. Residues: CSVGGARQGPYEQYF.

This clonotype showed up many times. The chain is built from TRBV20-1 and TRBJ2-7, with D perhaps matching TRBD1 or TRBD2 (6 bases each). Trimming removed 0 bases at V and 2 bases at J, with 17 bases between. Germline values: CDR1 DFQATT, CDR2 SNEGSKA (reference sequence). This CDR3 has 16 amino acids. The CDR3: CSARDPGGDKTYEQYF. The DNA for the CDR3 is TGCAGTGCTAGAGATCCCGGCGGGGACAAGACCTACGAGCAGTACTTC.

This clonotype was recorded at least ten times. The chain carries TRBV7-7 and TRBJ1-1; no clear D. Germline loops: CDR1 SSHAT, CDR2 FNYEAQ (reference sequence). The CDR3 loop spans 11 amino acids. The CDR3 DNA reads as TGTGCTACCATCCTGGGATCTGAAGCTTTCTTT. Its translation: CATILGSEAFF.

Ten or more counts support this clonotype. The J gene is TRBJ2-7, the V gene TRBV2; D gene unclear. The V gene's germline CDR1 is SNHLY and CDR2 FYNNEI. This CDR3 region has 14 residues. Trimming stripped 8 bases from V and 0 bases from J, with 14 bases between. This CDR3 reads CASLDGPSSYEQYF. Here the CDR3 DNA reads TGTGCCAGCCTGGACGGCCCAAGCTCCTACGAGCAGTACTTC.

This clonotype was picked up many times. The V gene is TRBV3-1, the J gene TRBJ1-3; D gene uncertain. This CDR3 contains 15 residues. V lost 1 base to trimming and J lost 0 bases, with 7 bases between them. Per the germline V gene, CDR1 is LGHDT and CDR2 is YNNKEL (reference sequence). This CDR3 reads CASSQAWASGNTIYF. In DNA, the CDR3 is TGTGCCAGCAGCCAAGCATGGGCCTCTGGAAACACCATATATTTT. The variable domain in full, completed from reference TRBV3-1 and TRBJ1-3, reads DTAVSQTPKYLVTQMGNDKSIKCEQNLGHDTMYWYKQDSKKFLKIMFSYNNKELIINETVPNRFSPKSPDKAHLNLHINSLELGDSAVYFCASSQAWASGNTIYFGEGSWLTVV.

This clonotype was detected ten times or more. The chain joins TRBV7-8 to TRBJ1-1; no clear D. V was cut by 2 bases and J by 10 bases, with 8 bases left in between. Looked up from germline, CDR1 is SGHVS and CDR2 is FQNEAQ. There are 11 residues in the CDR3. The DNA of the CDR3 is TGTGCCAGCAGCTTAAATGCTGGAGCTTTCTTT. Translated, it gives CASSLNAGAFF. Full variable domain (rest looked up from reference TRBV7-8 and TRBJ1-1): GAGVSQSPRYKVAKRGQDVALRCDPISGHVSLFWYQQALGQGPEFLTYFQNEAQLDKSGLPSDRFFAERPEGSVSTLKIQRTQQEDSAVYLCASSLNAGAFFGQGTRLTVV.

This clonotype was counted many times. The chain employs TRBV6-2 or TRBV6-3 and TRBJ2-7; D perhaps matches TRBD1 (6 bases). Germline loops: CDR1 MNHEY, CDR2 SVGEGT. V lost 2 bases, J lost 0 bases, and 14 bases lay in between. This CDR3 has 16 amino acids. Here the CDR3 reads CASSYGHRESSYEQYF. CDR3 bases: TGTGCCAGCAGTTACGGGCACAGGGAAAGCTCCTACGAGCAGTACTTC.

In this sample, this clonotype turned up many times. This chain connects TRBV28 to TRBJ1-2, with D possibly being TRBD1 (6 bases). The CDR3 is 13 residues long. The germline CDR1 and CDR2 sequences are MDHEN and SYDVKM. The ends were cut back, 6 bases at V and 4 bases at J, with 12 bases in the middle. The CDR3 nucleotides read TGTGCCAGCAGGTACAGGGAGAGCTATGGCTACACCTTC. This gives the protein CASRYRESYGYTF.

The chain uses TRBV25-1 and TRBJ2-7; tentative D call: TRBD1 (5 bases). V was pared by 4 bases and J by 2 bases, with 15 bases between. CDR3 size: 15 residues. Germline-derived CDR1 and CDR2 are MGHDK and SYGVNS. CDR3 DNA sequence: TGTGCCAGCAGTGGGTCCGAGACAGCAACCTACGAGCAGTACTTC. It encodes CASSGSETATYEQYF.

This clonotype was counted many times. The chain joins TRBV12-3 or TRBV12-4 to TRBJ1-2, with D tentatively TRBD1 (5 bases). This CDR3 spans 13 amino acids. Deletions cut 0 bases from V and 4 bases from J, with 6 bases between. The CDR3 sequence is CASSLAGTYGYTF. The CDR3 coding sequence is TGTGCCAGCAGTTTAGCAGGGACCTATGGCTACACCTTC.

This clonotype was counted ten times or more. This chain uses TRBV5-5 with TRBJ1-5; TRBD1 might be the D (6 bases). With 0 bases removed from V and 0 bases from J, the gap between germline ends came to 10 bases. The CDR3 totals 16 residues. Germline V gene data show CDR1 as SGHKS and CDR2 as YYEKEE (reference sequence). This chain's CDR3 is CASSLDAGDSNQPQHF. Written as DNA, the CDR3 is TGTGCCAGCAGCTTGGATGCAGGGGATAGCAATCAGCCCCAGCATTTT. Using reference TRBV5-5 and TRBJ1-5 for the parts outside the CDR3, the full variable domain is DAGVTQSPTHLIKTRGQQVTLRCSPISGHKSVSWYQQVLGQGPQFIFQYYEKEERGRGNFPDRFSARQFPNYSSELNVNALLLGDSALYLCASSLDAGDSNQPQHFGDGTRLSIL.

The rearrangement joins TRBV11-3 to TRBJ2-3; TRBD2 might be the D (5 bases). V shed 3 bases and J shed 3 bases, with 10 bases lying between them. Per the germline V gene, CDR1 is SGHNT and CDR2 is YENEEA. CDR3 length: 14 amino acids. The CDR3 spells CASSFRGPTDTQYF. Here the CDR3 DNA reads TGTGCCAGCAGCTTCCGGGGTCCAACAGATACGCAGTATTTT.

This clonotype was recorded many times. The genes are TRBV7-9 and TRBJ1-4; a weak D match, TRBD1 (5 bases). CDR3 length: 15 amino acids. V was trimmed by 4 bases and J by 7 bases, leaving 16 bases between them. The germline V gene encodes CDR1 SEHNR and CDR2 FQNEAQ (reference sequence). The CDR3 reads CASSSLGMGGEKLFF. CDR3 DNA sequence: TGTGCCAGCAGCTCCCTAGGGATGGGGGGTGAAAAACTGTTTTTT.

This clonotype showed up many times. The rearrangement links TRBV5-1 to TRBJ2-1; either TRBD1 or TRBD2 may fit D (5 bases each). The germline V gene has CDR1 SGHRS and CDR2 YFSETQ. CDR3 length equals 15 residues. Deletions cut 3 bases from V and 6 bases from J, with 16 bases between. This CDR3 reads CASSSGLGTSNEQFF. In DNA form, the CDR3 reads TGCGCCAGCAGCTCCGGTTTAGGGACCTCCAATGAGCAGTTCTTC. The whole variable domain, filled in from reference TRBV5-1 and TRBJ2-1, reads KAGVTQTPRYLIKTRGQQVTLSCSPISGHRSVSWYQQTPGQGLQFLFEYFSETQRNKGNFPGRFSGRQFSNSRSEMNVSTLELGDSALYLCASSSGLGTSNEQFFGPGTRLTVL.

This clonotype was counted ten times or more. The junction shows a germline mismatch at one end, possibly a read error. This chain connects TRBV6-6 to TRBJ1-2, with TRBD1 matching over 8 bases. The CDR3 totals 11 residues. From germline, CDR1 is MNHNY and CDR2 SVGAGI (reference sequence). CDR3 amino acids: CASSYLTGVFF. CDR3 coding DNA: TGTGCCAGCAGTTACTTGACAGGGGTTTTCTTC.

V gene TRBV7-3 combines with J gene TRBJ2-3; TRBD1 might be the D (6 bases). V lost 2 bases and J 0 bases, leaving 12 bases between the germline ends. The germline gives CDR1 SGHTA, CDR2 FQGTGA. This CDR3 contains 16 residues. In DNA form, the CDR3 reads TGTGCCAGCAGCTTACCCGACAGGTTTAGCACAGATACGCAGTATTTT. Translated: CASSLPDRFSTDTQYF. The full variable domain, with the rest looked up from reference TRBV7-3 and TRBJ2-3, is GAGVSQTPSNKVTEKGKYVELRCDPISGHTALYWYRQSLGQGPEFLIYFQGTGAADDSGLPNDRFFAVRPEGSVSTLKIQRTERGDSAVYLCASSLPDRFSTDTQYFGPGTRLTVL.

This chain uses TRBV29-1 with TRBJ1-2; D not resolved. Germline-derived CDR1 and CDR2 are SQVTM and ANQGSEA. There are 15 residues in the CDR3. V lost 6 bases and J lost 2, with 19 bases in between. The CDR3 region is CSVPPRAGQNYGYTF. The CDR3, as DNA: TGCAGCGTCCCCCCGCGGGCGGGCCAGAACTATGGCTACACCTTC.